This entry features one TCR beta chain sequence. Its antigen is still unknown. No much larger clonotype is one base removed from it; base qualities were not supplied. The CDR3 spans 14 residues, from the cysteine through the phenylalanine. The read is trimmed to its CDR3 DNA, 42 bases read in frame from base 1. Sequences MDHEN (CDR1) and SYDVKM (CDR2) are obtained from the germline V gene. V lost 5 bases and J lost 7 bases; the stretch between them is 14 bases long. Libraries were made using the immunoSEQ multiplex PCR assay. A mixture of 60 forward primers for TCR Vbeta segments and 13 reverse primers for TCR Jbeta segments was used in the multiplex PCR. Amplification of the CDR3 region of rearranged TCR beta genes was performed with a multiplex PCR assay on genomic DNA. On the Illumina HiSeq System, the amplified TCR beta libraries were sequenced as 87-base-pair reads. The study's own analysis went as follows. A later analysis counted approximately 84 million unique TCR beta chains across the 666 repertoires, and around 9.9 million of these chains were shared by at least two donors. Raw reads were error-corrected and collapsed into unique sequences with a nearest-neighbor algorithm that merged closely related sequences to remove PCR and sequencing errors. CDR3 sequences were aligned to IMGT reference sequences to assign V, D and J gene segments. For a sequence to be retained, a match of at least six nucleotides to both a V gene segment and a J gene segment was required. Rearrangements were called productive when the CDR3 lacked stop codons and stayed in frame with V and J; all others were non-productive. CDR3 was defined by IMGT convention, running from the second conserved V-encoded cysteine to the conserved J-encoded phenylalanine. Sequences without an unambiguous match to a single V gene segment were excluded from the earlier analysis of a few hundred of the donors. In an earlier analysis of 587 of the donors, V segments were called functional above 56.7% productive rearrangements and were called segregating when the between-donor standard deviation exceeded 5%. To diagnose cytomegalovirus status from the catalog of TCR beta chain sequences, a statistical classification framework was built. V and J gene assignment, in a later analysis, came from comparing TCR nucleotide sequences with IMGT/GENE-DB human TR gene sequences. A later analysis assigned CDR3 sequences and most-parsimonious VDJ recombination scenarios with the TCRdist pipeline. In a later analysis, every TCR beta chain was defined by the combination of its CDR3 amino acid sequence and its V-gene family, and reads without a unique V-gene family were dropped. To address suspected cross-contamination and a sequencing artifact, a later analysis removed roughly 580 highly shared, low-generation-probability nucleotide sequences. A later analysis calculated a clonal expansion index for each public chain from normalized within-repertoire ranks of inferred template counts. Generation probabilities in a later analysis came from a VDJ recombination model fitted to out-of-frame rearrangements, and those results were checked against IGoR. Hypergeometric tests were used in a later analysis to score TCR-TCR, TCR-HLA and TCR-CMV co-occurrence, with a repertoire-size bias correction applied to the TCR pairs. False discovery rates were estimated in a later analysis by permuting HLA or CMV assignments 20 times. In a later analysis, co-occurring TCRs were grouped with DBSCAN, and TCRdist sequence similarity was added when clustering was performed within HLA-allele-positive subsets. Repertoires with fewer than 30,000 or more than 120,000 public chains were left out of co-occurrence clustering, as were five repertoires with anomalous nucleotide sharing. The source is immuneACCESS, and TCRdb retained only in-frame sequences with V and J called. Part of the clones is not carried over; for the studies checked, unresolved V genes explain less than half of this, and the remainder is unexplained. The V and J calls and clone size are taken from that table; D and trimming were inferred from the DNA. The sample contains about 140,000 clones, around 80% of them found a single time. Roughly 1.4% of the sample is in the top ten clones.

The cohort consisted of 600 to 700 healthy bone marrow donors. At the time of sampling, every cohort member was nominally healthy, though immune exposures that went unrecorded were likely present. The donor was CMV seropositive and belonged to the group of some 290 seropositive cohort members. Each donor provided a peripheral blood sample, and peripheral blood mononuclear cells were used for TCR beta sequencing. Genomic DNA was extracted from the blood cell samples with the Qiagen DNeasy Blood Extraction Kit. This specimen belongs to a study of cytomegalovirus exposure and HLA in healthy donors (TCRdb year 2017). Describing the broader study: In an earlier analysis of around 540 of the donors, 276 Gb of sequence data and 100 million or so unique TCR beta sequences from 180 million or so T cells were reported. Typing coverage varied by locus: roughly 620-630 donors for A, B, C, DRB1 and DQB1; some 520 for DQA1; over 600 for DPA1; 400 to 480 for DPB1. The study combined high-throughput TCR immunosequencing, statistical association of individual TCRs with disease status, and machine learning to predict cytomegalovirus infection status. About five DR-DQ haplotypes were handled as single units for association and clustering because linkage in the cohort was strong. In a later genetic analysis, genome-wide SNP genotypes for about three fifths of the roughly 670 donors were used, and that subset was treated as a discovery cohort. A separate validation cohort of 100 to 150 different subjects was used in addition to the 666-subject first cohort. Donor age, sex, ethnicity and CMV serostatus were compiled alongside the repertoire data. An early release covering just under 650 HLA-typed donors comprised around 300 gigabases of sequencing data and around 80 million unique TCR sequences. Of the approximately 400 genotyped donors, around 81% fell in the genetic ancestry cluster associated with self-reported Caucasian donors. In an earlier analysis of roughly 600 of the donors, high-throughput TCR beta sequencing was used to judge whether each TCR beta V gene segment behaved as functional or pseudogenic. The study was designed to test whether signatures of past pathogen exposure could be identified by cataloging public T cell receptors. Class I and class II HLA loci were covered by the typing at four-digit resolution. The study profiled the T cell repertoires of hundreds of subjects by immunosequencing and related them to cytomegalovirus serostatus. In the later analysis, no new phenotypic data were used to find candidate immune exposures; instead, reliance was placed on TCR beta sequences and their occurrence across donors. In a later analysis, previously published TCR beta repertoires from 666 donors were re-analyzed and high-resolution HLA genotyping was added so that TCR occurrence patterns could be studied. Among a few hundred genotyped donors of the cohort, an average of approximately 230,000 unique TCR beta nucleotide sequences were sequenced per donor, around 18% of them non-productive. Every discovery cohort repertoire had been produced on one sequencing platform.

Study-level results and caveats: Presence/absence analyses assumed roughly uniform sequencing depth across donors, an assumption that may not hold. Because counts were too low, about 18 rarely observed V segments, including chromosome 9 orphons, were excluded from the earlier analysis of roughly 580 of the donors. According to a later analysis, TCR association rates differed among HLA loci, with DRB1 alleles showing the most associated TCRs and HLA-C alleles showing the fewest. The only immune exposure information available for the cohort was CMV serostatus. The 87-base-pair reads could not distinguish some IMGT-functional V segments, including TRBV6-2 and TRBV6-3, so those segments were excluded. The authors suggested that the approach could potentially be generalized to other disease states and immunological phenotypes. Linkage disequilibrium might explain the correlated functional status among segregating V segments, but an unknown experimental factor could not be excluded. In this cohort, only TCR beta chains were sequenced, and detectable features were limited by the absence of alpha or paired-chain data. In a later analysis, around 15,000 TCR beta sequences were associated with specific HLA alleles at a false discovery rate of 0.05. A further reported finding was that TCR beta sequences accurately predicted the HLA-A and HLA-B alleles for most subjects in the first cohort. Because some donors lacked HLA typing at each locus, the association tests relied only on the typed subset. Cytomegalovirus status was reported to be diagnosed by the classifier with high specificity and sensitivity in both the original and validation cohorts. An earlier analysis of roughly 570 of the donors showed that most TCR beta V segments appeared in productive rearrangements either about 87% or about 30% of the time, which broadly matched IMGT annotations. Strong co-occurrence of HLA alleles, especially DR and DQ, made assigning TCR associations to individual alleles difficult. In a later genetic analysis, fewer N-insertions in productive TCRs were reported among donors in an Asian-associated ancestry cluster than the roughly 700-donor mean. Across donors, most TCR sequences were observed very rarely, whereas some public TCRs were present in many individuals. In a later analysis, HLA-associated TCR beta chains showed more clonal expansion and lower generation probabilities than non-associated chains that were equally common. In vitro tests confirmed that three of the cytomegalovirus-associated TCR beta chains recognize cytomegalovirus antigens. V-gene and J-gene trimming of TCR beta chains was associated with a missense DCLRE1C variant in a later genetic analysis, and the association was replicated in an independent cohort. Most CMV-associated TCR beta chains appeared to be HLA-restricted in a later analysis, and the HLA associations seemed to be driven largely by CMV exposure. Several of the top co-occurrence clusters appeared to be linked to parvovirus B19, influenza, CMV and Epstein-Barr virus, according to a later analysis. A cluster of highly shared sequence variants was judged likely to be a technical artifact of the sequencing pipeline. In the study, around 160 TCR beta chains were listed as associated with cytomegalovirus.

Sequencing was performed on PBMCs. The sequence was obtained from a man between 25 and 39 years old in good health and CMV-seropositive. Recombination connected TRBV28 to TRBJ2-2; possibly the D gene is TRBD2, per 6 matching bases. The CDR3: CASSGTGEHGELFF. The bases are TGTGCCAGCAGTGGGACGGGGGAGCACGGGGAGCTGTTTTTT.